The text below deals with one TCR beta chain. The target of this receptor is not known. Base qualities were left out, and no much larger clone turns up one base away. The TCR beta CDR3 regions were amplified from RNA transcripts. The first round of RT-PCR for the TCR CDR3 was performed with the HTBI primer set and the Qiagen OneStep RT-PCR kit. The libraries were constructed in a second round of multiplex PCR and then size-selected and purified. Libraries were sequenced paired-end with 100 bp reads on an Illumina HiSeq2000. In the paper's pipeline: SOAPnuke was used to process the raw data, with reads discarded if the reads contained adapters or uncalled bases, had a mean Phred below 15, or lacked an exact constant-primer or identifier match. High-quality paired reads were merged with COPE v1.2.5, and unique nucleotide sequences were defined as clonotypes. MiTCR v1.1 was used to align clonotypes to the IMGT TRBV, TRBD and TRBJ reference segments. Analysis was restricted to V-J combinations with a frequency above 0.0001, which covered over 98% of repertoires. The TCS score was defined as F50 (clonal expansion) divided by E x V (chaos), with BLOSUM62-based TCRdist calculated between CDR3 peptides within each V-J. Welch's t-statistics and random forest reduced 450 to 600 V-J features to 10 to 15, which were used in a naive Bayes classifier (R e1071). The Morisita-Horn index was used to measure how similar the thyroid and blood repertoires were. Clones were called with MiXCR by TCRdb after fastp trimmed the public reads at Q25, and only in-frame beta chains were retained. Duplicate CDR3 protein sequences are folded into a single record with the most common DNA and genes. TCRdb, not the original authors, processed these V and J calls. For this sample the table gives a few hundred thousand distinct CDR3 sequences, of which 46% were detected only once. Together, the top ten hold more than 7.5% of the sample.

The data were taken from a study of T cells in Graves' hyperthyroidism and ophthalmopathy (dated by TCRdb to the late 2010s). Notes on the research overall: A discovery cohort of about a hundred patients, roughly 45 with Graves' ophthalmopathy and more than 55 with stable Graves' hyperthyroidism, was used to find distinguishing TCR V-J signatures. Whether ophthalmopathy could be predicted prospectively was tested in an independent validation cohort made up of 18 hyperthyroidism patients plus 17 patients who later progressed to ophthalmopathy. For training and testing, the 100 or so patients in the discovery cohort were randomly divided in a 7:3 ratio. Thyroid tissue and blood T-cell repertoires from over 5 Graves' hyperthyroidism patients were also compared in the study. After blood sampling, hyperthyroidism patients were treated with methimazole at a starting dose of 30 mg daily, and ophthalmopathy patients were treated with high-dose intravenous methylprednisolone. The paper reports TCR Vbeta CDR3 sequencing of about 140 peripheral blood samples: under 45 ophthalmopathy, fewer than 80 hyperthyroidism and around 17 progressor patients. The paper as a whole reports these results and caveats: Most expanded thyroid clonotypes (frequency above 0.001) were also detected in blood, a finding suggesting that blood repertoires may reflect thyroid immune responses. In validation, progression to ophthalmopathy was predicted by the model with 70.59% sensitivity and approximately 78% specificity, a median of around 5.9 months before onset. Ophthalmopathy was separated from stable hyperthyroidism by a 13 V-J signature model, with roughly 88% sensitivity and 81% to 82% specificity obtained in cross-validation and 80%/75% obtained in testing. No statistical method was used to fix the sample size in advance, and group allocation was not hidden from the investigators.

Germline trimming: 3 bases from V, 7 bases from J; junction bases outside gene matches: 5. Measured from the cysteine to the phenylalanine, the CDR3 is 14 residues long. The read is trimmed to its CDR3 DNA, 42 bases read in frame from base 1. CDR1 and CDR2 (LNHNV, YYDKDF) derive from the germline V gene (reference sequence). Stable Graves' hyperthyroidism was defined as the absence of progression to ophthalmopathy over 18 months of follow-up. The hyperthyroidism patients were between 18 and 65 years old and newly diagnosed, with a disease duration of less than 2 months. Patients with uncontrolled infections, other autoimmune diseases, pregnancy or lactation were excluded. Clinical symptoms, serum thyroxine and TRAb, thyroid ultrasound, and orbital computed tomography formed the basis for the diagnoses. Trizol reagent was used to extract total RNA, and RNA quality was then checked on an Agilent 2100 Bioanalyzer.

Sequenced sample: peripheral blood or thyroid tissue (not recorded which). This TCR came from a young woman with Graves' hyperthyroidism. The rearrangement joined TRBV15 to TRBJ1-2, with 10 bases in between that match TRBD1. The CDR3 region has the sequence CATSRAGTGVGYTF. The DNA sequence is given as TGTGCCACCAGCAGGGCCGGGACAGGGGTTGGCTACACCTTC. The reference TRBV15 and TRBJ1-2 proteins fill in what lies around the CDR3, so the full variable domain reads DAMVIQNPRYQVTQFGKPVTLSCSQTLNHNVMYWYQQKSSQAPKLLFHYYDKDFNNEADTPDNFQSRRPNTSFCFLDIRSPGLGDTAMYLCATSRAGTGVGYTFGSGTRLTVV.